These 26 T cell receptor beta chains originate from one sample sequenced in a study of T cells after yellow fever vaccination. TCRdb reprocessed the 5' RACE reads with MiXCR, giving one entry per CDR3 protein. In the table there are over 250,000 distinct CDR3 sequences, around 4.9% of which are singletons. The sequenced sample was CD4+ T cells sorted from PBMCs, obtained on the day of the yellow fever booster vaccination. All receptors derive from a young man who received the YFV17D yellow fever vaccine.

In its sample, this clonotype was seen many times. This rearrangement joins TRBV12-3 or TRBV12-4 to TRBJ2-7; 7 nucleotides match TRBD2. The CDR3 loop spans 12 amino acids. Germline trimming cut 6 bases from V and 2 bases from J; bases unmatched to any gene: 1. The CDR3, as DNA: TGTGCCAGCAGCGGGACTACCTACGAGCAGTACTTC. This codes for CASSGTTYEQYF.

This clonotype was counted ten times or more. The chain couples TRBV7-2 to TRBJ2-5; 9 nucleotides match TRBD1. The V gene's germline CDR1 is SGHTA and CDR2 FQGNSA. The CDR3 sequence is 15 residues long. V lost 5 bases, J lost 3 bases, and 7 bases stayed unmatched. CDR3 region: CASSPNRGREETQYF. In nucleotides, the CDR3 is TGTGCCAGCAGCCCAAACAGGGGGCGCGAAGAGACCCAGTACTTC.

This clonotype was counted a few times. A much bigger clone sits one base away, suggesting this may be a read error. The V call is TRBV7-2, the J call TRBJ2-5, with TRBD2 identical over 8 bases. The CDR3 sequence is 18 residues long. Germline V gene sequence: CDR1 SGHTA, CDR2 FQGNSA. The CDR3 protein is CARSLVVSISAGGETQYF. CDR3 in DNA: TGTGCCAGAAGCTTAGTTGTTTCAATCAGCGCGGGGGGAGAGACCCAGTACTTC.

In this sample, this clonotype turned up many times. The V and J genes are TRBV18 and TRBJ2-7; D gene ambiguous. The V gene's germline CDR1 is KGHSH and CDR2 LQKENI. Trimming shortened V by 5 bases and J by 2 bases, and 13 bases separated the two germline ends. The CDR3 is 14 amino acids. The CDR3 spells CASSNMTGTYEQYF. Written as DNA, the CDR3 is TGTGCCAGCTCAAATATGACTGGTACCTACGAGCAGTACTTC.

In the case of this clonotype: Relative to the germline gene, one junction end is altered; a read error may explain this. This sequence joins TRBV7-2 and TRBJ2-1, with D possibly TRBD1 on 6 matching bases. The CDR3 extends over 18 amino acids. Germline V gives CDR1 SGHTA, CDR2 FQGNSA. CDR3 sequence: CAGSLESDGRGLVNQQFF. The DNA for the CDR3 is TGTGCCGGCAGCTTAGAGTCCGACGGAAGGGGGTTAGTGAATCAGCAGTTCTTC.

V and J are TRBV7-2 and TRBJ2-5, with D possibly matching TRBD1 (6 bases). The CDR3 runs 14 residues. V was trimmed by 3 bases and J by 5 bases, leaving 13 bases between them. The V gene's germline CDR1 is SGHTA and CDR2 FQGNSA. CDR3 DNA sequence: TGTGCCAGCAGCTTCGGCAGGGGTAGGGAGACCCAGTACTTC. The encoded protein is CASSFGRGRETQYF.

This clonotype was counted many times. The chain combines TRBV19 with TRBJ2-1; D not certain. V lost 3 bases and J 2 bases, leaving 17 bases between the germline ends. Germline V gives CDR1 LNHDA, CDR2 SQIVND (reference sequence). This CDR3 is built from 17 residues. The CDR3 coding sequence is TGTGCCAGTAGTATTGGCGGCTATTTCGCTGCCTACAATGAGCAGTTCTTC. Translating gives CASSIGGYFAAYNEQFF.

This clonotype was seen many times. V is TRBV29-1 and J is TRBJ2-7, with D possibly TRBD1 on 6 matching bases. The germline V gene has CDR1 SQVTM and CDR2 ANQGSEA. This CDR3 is 13 amino acids long. Trimming removed 6 bases from V and 4 bases from J, with 16 bases in between. CDR3 bases: TGCAGCGTCCCAGGGGCAGGGGAATACGAGCAGTACTTC. Its protein is CSVPGAGEYEQYF.

This clonotype was recorded a few times. The chain links TRBV5-1 to TRBJ2-7; D unresolved. The CDR3 is made up of 12 amino acids. With 2 bases removed from V and 7 bases from J, the gap between germline ends came to 10 bases. Germline V gene sequence: CDR1 SGHRS, CDR2 YFSETQ. The CDR3 loop reads CASSLPGYEQYF. CDR3 DNA sequence: TGCGCCAGCAGCTTACCCGGATATGAGCAGTACTTC.

This clonotype has just a few counts. The chain couples TRBV6-2 or TRBV6-3 to TRBJ2-5; 10 nucleotides match TRBD1. Germline assignment: CDR1 MNHEY and CDR2 SVGEGT. The V segment lost 2 bases and the J segment 9 bases; nucleotides outside the gene matches: 9. The CDR3 runs 15 residues. The CDR3 DNA follows: TGTGCCAGCAGTTACGGAGGTCAAGGGACAGGGGCCCAGTACTTC. Its translation is CASSYGGQGTGAQYF.

This clonotype occurred many times. The V gene is TRBV5-1, the J gene TRBJ2-7; TRBD2 might be the D (7 bases). Germline V gives CDR1 SGHRS, CDR2 YFSETQ. Trimming shortened V by 7 bases and J by 4 bases, and 24 bases separated the two germline ends. The CDR3 sequence is 16 residues long. The CDR3 here is CASGSLSGGLWYEQYF. CDR3 nucleotides: TGCGCCAGCGGATCCCTTTCGGGGGGCCTCTGGTACGAGCAGTACTTC.

V usage is TRBV18 and J usage is TRBJ2-1; D may match TRBD1 or TRBD2 (7 bases each). The CDR3 is 16 amino acids. In germline, CDR1 is KGHSH, CDR2 LQKENI. Trimming pared 0 bases from V and 3 bases from J, leaving 12 bases between. CDR3 in DNA: TGTGCCAGCTCACCACCGGGAGGGGGCCTCTACAATGAGCAGTTCTTC. This translates into CASSPPGGGLYNEQFF.

This clonotype was seen ten or more times. V and J are TRBV5-6 and TRBJ1-4; 7 bases fit TRBD1. This CDR3 spans 15 amino acids. J lost 7 bases, V lost 4 bases, and 10 bases had no gene match. In germline, CDR1 is SGHDT, CDR2 YYEEEE. CDR3 in DNA: TGTGCCAGCAGCGGGGAAACAGGGGATGGTGAAAAACTGTTTTTT. Translating it yields CASSGETGDGEKLFF.

This clonotype has just a few counts. V gene TRBV29-1 combines with J gene TRBJ2-1, with D hard to call. The CDR3 sequence is 11 residues long. V dropped 7 bases and J dropped 8 bases, with 12 bases sitting between them. Germline lookup yields CDR1 SQVTM and CDR2 ANQGSEA. The CDR3 region is CSATTFDEQFF. CDR3 nucleotide sequence: TGCAGCGCAACAACGTTCGATGAGCAGTTCTTC.

The chain combines TRBV7-2 with TRBJ1-6; D possibly corresponds to TRBD1 (6 bases). The CDR3 covers 15 residues. Trimming took off 5 bases at V and 7 bases at J, with 15 bases between the two ends. Germline CDR1 reads SGHTA; CDR2 reads FQGNSA. The CDR3 nucleotides read TGTGCCAGCAGCGCAAGGGGGGGAGAGAATTCACCCCTCCACTTT. It yields the protein CASSARGGENSPLHF.

In this sample, this clonotype turned up many times. The chain employs TRBV7-2 and TRBJ2-1; D perhaps matches TRBD2 (7 bases). Trimming shortened V by 5 bases and J by 2 bases, and 19 bases separated the two germline ends. Germline loops: CDR1 SGHTA, CDR2 FQGNSA. The CDR3 has 17 amino acids. CDR3 amino acids: CASSVRGRGEPYNEQFF. CDR3 bases: TGTGCCAGCAGCGTCAGGGGACGGGGGGAACCCTACAATGAGCAGTTCTTC. Full variable domain (missing parts from reference TRBV7-2 and TRBJ2-1): GAGVSQSPSNKVTEKGKDVELRCDPISGHTALYWYRQSLGQGLEFLIYFQGNSAPDKSGLPSDRFSAERTGGSVSTLTIQRTQQEDSAVYLCASSVRGRGEPYNEQFFGPGTRLTVL.

The chain is built from TRBV11-2 and TRBJ2-2; D uncertain. In germline, CDR1 is SGHAT, CDR2 FQNNGV. Trimming stripped 5 bases from V and 3 bases from J, with 10 bases between. The CDR3 totals 14 residues. CDR3 amino acids: CASSARIDTGELFF. DNA for the CDR3: TGTGCCAGCAGCGCTCGGATCGACACCGGGGAGCTGTTTTTT.

This clonotype was detected a few times. The chain's CDR3 is CASSPSGQGNSPLHF. CDR3 coding DNA: TGTGCCAGCAGCCCCTCGGGACAGGGCAATTCACCCCTCCACTTT. The chain joins TRBV5-6 to TRBJ1-6, with 9 bases aligning to TRBD1. The CDR3 loop spans 15 amino acids. The junction had 6 bases not matched to a gene; V was cut back by 4 bases and J by 7 bases. Germline-derived CDR1 and CDR2 are SGHDT and YYEEEE.

The rearrangement links TRBV7-2 to TRBJ2-1, with a weak D call TRBD2 (6 bases). The CDR3 consists of 17 residues. Germline loops: CDR1 SGHTA, CDR2 FQGNSA. The ends were cut back, 5 bases at V and 3 bases at J, with 20 bases in the middle. CDR3 protein: CASSPDQGLSYYNEQFF. CDR3 nucleotides: TGTGCCAGCAGCCCAGACCAGGGACTTTCCTACTACAATGAGCAGTTCTTC.

The rearrangement joins TRBV10-3 to TRBJ2-3; 13 bases map to TRBD2. Germline loops: CDR1 ENHRY, CDR2 SYGVKD. Trimming took 10 bases from V and 2 from J; bases not matched to a gene: 6. The CDR3 covers 15 residues. The CDR3 DNA follows: TGTGCCACCTGGACTAGCGGGGGTTACACAGATACGCAGTATTTT. Protein: CATWTSGGYTDTQYF.

The rearrangement uses TRBV20-1 and TRBJ1-2, with D perhaps matching TRBD1 (5 bases). Trimming took off 0 bases at V and 2 bases at J, with 13 bases between the two ends. The CDR3 covers 15 residues. Germline lookup yields CDR1 DFQATT and CDR2 SNEGSKA (reference sequence). The CDR3 reads CSARDPRGGNYGYTF. In DNA form, the CDR3 reads TGCAGTGCTAGAGACCCTCGGGGGGGGAACTATGGCTACACCTTC.

This clonotype was observed at least ten times. This chain connects TRBV7-2 to TRBJ2-3, with D perhaps matching TRBD2 (6 bases). Germline CDR1 is SGHTA and CDR2 is FQGNSA. V lost 5 bases to trimming and J lost 3 bases, with 9 bases between them. CDR3 size: 13 residues. The CDR3 coding sequence is TGTGCCAGCAGCCCCGGGGGAACAGATACGCAGTATTTT. Translating gives CASSPGGTDTQYF.

The chain joins TRBV6-6 to TRBJ1-4, with a possible D match to TRBD1 (5 bases). CDR3 length: 12 residues. V lost 7 bases, J lost 8 bases, and 11 bases lay in between. CDR1 and CDR2 (germline): MNHNY, SVGAGI (reference sequence). CDR3 bases: TGTGCCAGCACGTCAGGGAGGGAAAAACTGTTTTTT. Its protein product is CASTSGREKLFF.

The chain joins TRBV20-1 to TRBJ2-3; TRBD2 is a possible D gene (5 bases). This CDR3 is built from 13 residues. Germline V lookup: CDR1 DFQATT, CDR2 SNEGSKA (reference sequence). V was cut by 6 bases and J by 4 bases, with 14 bases left in between. The CDR3 coding sequence is TGCAGTGCCCTTCCGGGATTGGCAGATACGCAGTATTTT. As protein: CSALPGLADTQYF.

At least ten counts were recorded for this clonotype. The chain is built from TRBV20-1 and TRBJ2-3, with unresolved D. Germline lookup yields CDR1 DFQATT and CDR2 SNEGSKA (reference sequence). The germline V and J ends were trimmed by 3 bases and 2 bases, with 6 bases remaining between them. The CDR3 length is 12 residues. Here the CDR3 DNA reads TGCAGTGCTAGTCCCGCCACAGATACGCAGTATTTT. This translates into CSASPATDTQYF.

The chain uses TRBV6-4 and TRBJ2-5; D not certain. The V and J ends lost 3 bases and 7 bases respectively, with 12 bases between them. This CDR3 spans 13 amino acids. Per germline, CDR1 MRHNA and CDR2 SNTAGT. The DNA of the CDR3 is TGTGCCAGCAGTGAAAACCGGCTAGGGACCCAGTACTTC. It translates to CASSENRLGTQYF.